This T cell receptor (beta chain) was observed in a study of Graves' ophthalmopathy and Graves' hyperthyroidism. At the level of the study: Blood was drawn at initial diagnosis, before any treatment.

This clonotype has a count of ten or more. Amplification from RNA transcripts yielded the TCR beta CDR3 regions. First-round RT-PCR employed HTBI primers, with a second-round multiplex PCR after it. TCRdb itself ran the multiplex PCR reads through MiXCR, one entry per CDR3 protein. This table holds hundreds of thousands of distinct CDR3 sequences, roughly an eighth found once. Germline V CDR1 and CDR2: KGHSH, LQKENI. V dropped 3 bases and J dropped 4; count of bases not matched to a gene: 6. The CDR3 has 15 amino acids. Excluded were patients with other autoimmune diseases, uncontrolled infections, pregnancy or lactation. Establishment of the diagnosis relied upon clinical symptoms, serum thyroxine, TRAb, thyroid ultrasound and orbital computed tomography. From fresh peripheral blood, roughly 10 ml in volume, the PBMCs were obtained.

The clonotype was recovered from a woman aged 30 to 39 with Graves' ophthalmopathy. V and J are TRBV18 and TRBJ1-5; 7 bases align to TRBD1. The sequenced sample was blood. The CDR3 reads CASSPGDRLNQPQHF. The CDR3 DNA follows: TGTGCCAGCTCACCTGGGGACAGATTAAATCAGCCCCAGCATTTT.